This T cell receptor (beta chain) was profiled in a study of CD8 T cells in Susac syndrome (dated by TCRdb to about 2019). General notes on the study: Whether CD8+ T cell activation and differentiation in Susac syndrome was antigen driven was tested using repertoire sequencing. The clonality of the CD8+ T cell repertoire was compared across approximately 12 healthy donors, around 14 Susac syndrome patients and around 16 multiple sclerosis patients.

About this clonotype itself: Its antigen specificity is not known. The input lacks base qualities; no much larger clone sits a single base away.

The junction carries 9 bases between V and J, which are trimmed by 4 bases and 4 bases respectively. CDR1 and CDR2, per the germline V gene, are MGHDK and SYGVNS. CDR3 length: 13 amino acids, cysteine to phenylalanine. This entry keeps only the CDR3 DNA: 39 bases, framed from base 1. RNA was extracted with the RNeasy kit and roughly 0.5 to 1 ug was reverse transcribed using random hexamers. The immunoSEQ multiplex PCR assay, covering 54 Vbeta and 13 Jbeta segments, was used to amplify TCR beta CDR3 regions. PCR amplification bias was corrected using a synthetic template baseline for primer optimization and computational correction. From the authors' description of their analysis: Reads were assigned to V, D and J genes according to IMGT and analyzed in immunoSEQ Analyzer, with only productive sequences retained. To calculate clonality, Shannon entropy was normalized by log2 of the number of productive unique sequences and then subtracted from one. For each patient and control, public and private clones were evaluated within the 100 most prevalent clones. Clones were defined as Susac-specific if absent from the healthy and MS cohorts, from approximately 1,100 published viral clones and from other ImmuneACCESS disease sequences. TCRdb reprocessing: public reads trimmed at Q25 with fastp, clones called with MiXCR, in-frame beta chains kept. CDR3 protein duplicates are merged, each entry listing the most common genes and DNA. Here the V and J calls rest on TCRdb's processing, not on the authors' analysis. In this sample the table shows 150,000 to 190,000 distinct CDR3 sequences, around 95% of which occur a single time. The ten biggest clones cover 0.14% to 0.15% of the sample.

Peripheral blood CD8+ and CD4+ T cells from healthy donors, Susac syndrome patients and multiple sclerosis patients were profiled using high-throughput TCR beta sequencing. Treatment-naive patients with stable or active relapsing-remitting disease fulfilling revised McDonald criteria were used as multiple sclerosis controls. Bulk CD8+ and CD4+ T cells were purified by magnetic negative isolation, whereas CD8+ TEMRA cells were enriched by FACS. Blood was collected in EDTA tubes and processed within 24 hours, with PBMCs isolated through density gradient centrifugation. PBMCs intended for TCR sequencing were cryopreserved in liquid nitrogen and thawed later in a water bath at 37 degrees C. The sorted or isolated CD4+, CD8+ and CD8+ TEMRA cells had a purity of 90% or higher. Overall results and qualifications from the work: The TCR sequencing and HLA analysis was acknowledged to have included a relatively small number of individuals.

Sequenced: CD8+ T cells from PBMCs. Here the chain combines TRBV25-1 and TRBJ2-3; TRBD1 is perhaps the D gene, given 6 matching bases. This receptor was obtained from a human donor with multiple sclerosis. In nucleotide form, the sequence is TGTGCCAGCAGTGGGGGACACGCAGATACGCAGTATTTT. Its translation reads: CASSGGHADTQYF.